This is a list of T cell receptor beta chains from one sample in a study of CD8 T cells in ankylosing spondylitis. One entry per CDR3 protein results from TCRdb running MiXCR on the 5' RACE reads. The sample records roughly 440,000 distinct CDR3 sequences, about 15% being singletons. Sequencing input: blood, either unsorted or a sorted T cell fraction (not recorded which). The source of these receptors is a male donor with ankylosing spondylitis. Both conserved end residues are part of each CDR3. D genes are given only for firm matches. The size of a clone is reported for some rows only, either as once, few or many, or as a class for expanded clones.

d_gene,v_gene,j_gene,abundance,len,CDR3aa,CDR3nt
TRBD1,TRBV6-5,TRBJ2-5,few,12,CASRDRGETQYF,TGTGCCAGCCGGGACAGGGGAGAGACCCAGTACTTC
-,TRBV20-1,TRBJ1-1,few,15,CSARGLKWGVTEAFF,TGCAGTGCTAGGGGCCTAAAGTGGGGCGTTACTGAAGCTTTCTTT
TRBD2,TRBV11-2,TRBJ2-2,-,18,CASSRGLAGGQGTGELFF,TGTGCCAGCAGCCGGGGACTAGCGGGAGGGCAGGGAACCGGGGAGCTGTTTTTT
-,TRBV6-1,TRBJ1-2,few,15,CASSEPPGKGNGYTF,TGTGCCAGCAGTGAACCCCCGGGGAAGGGAAATGGCTACACCTTC
-,TRBV27,TRBJ2-5,-,16,CASSPTLREIRKTQYF,TGTGCCAGCAGTCCCACCCTCAGGGAGATCAGGAAGACCCAGTACTTC
-,TRBV2,TRBJ1-4,few,16,CASSVRQTSTNEKLFF,TGTGCCAGCAGTGTACGACAGACCTCAACTAATGAAAAACTGTTTTTT
TRBD1,TRBV5-1,TRBJ2-1,-,16,CASSLAGGAAYNEQFF,TGCGCCAGCAGCTTGGCAGGGGGCGCGGCCTACAATGAGCAGTTCTTC
-,TRBV25-1,TRBJ2-1,-,13,CASRGTEYNEQFF,TGTGCCAGCAGAGGGACGGAATACAATGAGCAGTTCTTC
-,TRBV12-3/TRBV12-4,TRBJ2-6,many,15,CASSLGGSGANVLTF,TGTGCCAGCAGCCTAGGTGGTTCCGGGGCCAACGTCCTGACTTTC
-,TRBV2,TRBJ2-7,few,11,CASSAWDERYF,TGTGCCAGCAGTGCTTGGGACGAGCGGTACTTC
-,TRBV3-1,TRBJ2-5,-,15,CASSLKTGREETQYF,TGTGCCAGCAGCCTTAAGACAGGAAGGGAAGAGACCCAGTACTTC
-,TRBV21-1,TRBJ1-1,once,15,CANCPRTGRSTEAFF,TGTGCCAACTGCCCTAGGACAGGGAGGAGTACTGAAGCTTTCTTT
-,TRBV28,TRBJ2-7,few,15,CASSLSRTPSYEQYF,TGTGCCAGCAGTTTGAGCCGAACCCCTTCCTACGAGCAGTACTTC
-,TRBV7-9,TRBJ2-3,few,15,CASSLGSSGTDTQYF,TGTGCCAGCAGCTTAGGAAGTAGCGGCACAGATACGCAGTATTTT
-,TRBV4-1,TRBJ2-7,few,15,CASSQEGGGWGEQYF,TGCGCCAGCAGCCAAGAGGGCGGGGGCTGGGGCGAGCAGTACTTC
-,TRBV27,TRBJ2-5,-,14,CASDQKQIQETQYF,TGTGCCAGCGATCAAAAACAGATCCAAGAGACCCAGTACTTC
TRBD2,TRBV4-2,TRBJ2-1,-,17,CASSPGTSETTYNEQFF,TGTGCCAGCAGTCCCGGGACTAGCGAGACTACTTACAATGAGCAGTTCTTC
-,TRBV12-3/TRBV12-4,TRBJ2-7,-,12,CASSFRGNEQYF,TGTGCCAGCAGTTTTCGGGGGAACGAGCAGTACTTC
-,TRBV27,TRBJ2-1,few,13,CASRISAVNEQFF,TGTGCCAGCCGTATTTCGGCGGTCAATGAGCAGTTCTTC
-,TRBV3-1,TRBJ2-7,-,16,CASSGRRTDTHYEQYF,TGTGCCAGCAGCGGCCGCCGGACAGACACGCACTACGAGCAGTACTTC
-,TRBV10-3,TRBJ1-5,few,13,CAMGARFNQPQHF,TGTGCCATGGGGGCCAGGTTCAATCAGCCCCAGCATTTT
-,TRBV7-2,TRBJ2-5,few,15,CASSSRLGRQETQYF,TGTGCCAGCAGCTCCCGGCTGGGTCGGCAAGAGACCCAGTACTTC
-,TRBV27,TRBJ2-1,many,15,CASSLLPGVLNEQFF,TGTGCCAGCAGTTTACTCCCCGGCGTGTTAAATGAGCAGTTCTTC
TRBD2,TRBV20-1,TRBJ2-5,-,15,CSARGGAGGQETQYF,TGCAGTGCTAGAGGTGGGGCGGGGGGACAAGAGACCCAGTACTTC
-,TRBV3-1,TRBJ1-6,few,14,CASSHTGVGSPLHF,TGTGCCAGCAGCCACACCGGCGTGGGGTCACCCCTCCACTTT
-,TRBV2,TRBJ2-7,few,12,CASSEKGYEQYF,TGTGCCAGCAGTGAAAAAGGGTACGAGCAGTACTTC
TRBD2,TRBV27,TRBJ2-5,-,14,CASSRLAGVETQYF,TGTGCCAGCAGTAGACTAGCGGGGGTGGAGACCCAGTACTTC
-,TRBV9,TRBJ2-1,few,15,CASSSRLDSRNEQFF,TGTGCCAGCAGCTCACGACTAGACAGTCGGAATGAGCAGTTCTTC
-,TRBV12-3/TRBV12-4,TRBJ2-1,few,12,CASSLGELSAFF,TGTGCCAGCAGTTTAGGGGAACTATCTGCGTTCTTC
-,TRBV12-3/TRBV12-4,TRBJ2-5,many,11,CASTAGETQYF,TGTGCCAGCACCGCAGGAGAGACCCAGTACTTC
TRBD1,TRBV11-2,TRBJ1-1,-,16,CASSLAMTGGRTEAFF,TGTGCCAGCAGCTTAGCGATGACAGGGGGCCGGACTGAAGCTTTCTTT